The 16 T cell receptor beta chains below all came from one sample that was sequenced in a study of CD8+ T cells in alopecia areata. Treatment here: oral pan-JAK inhibitor, 5-10 mg twice daily. It was cDNA, reverse transcribed from extracted RNA, that served as the sequencing template. Clones were read by immunoSEQ multiplex PCR, and TCRdb kept only the in-frame ones, dropping some. This repertoire shows 190,000 or so clones, roughly three fifths found once; its top ten account for 3% to 4%. The starting material was CD4+ T cells sorted from blood, obtained at week 4, from a patient treated with tofacitinib. The receptor source for this set is a human donor with alopecia areata.

This clone was observed a few times. The V gene is TRBV19, the J gene TRBJ1-4; TRBD1 is a possible D gene (6 bases). Germline values: CDR1 LNHDA, CDR2 SQIVND (reference sequence). The CDR3 length is 14 residues. V shed 7 bases and J shed 7 bases, with 16 bases lying between them. The CDR3 DNA is TGTGCCAGTATGCCAGCAGGGGCGGCTGAAAAACTGTTTTTT. This encodes CASMPAGAAEKLFF. The full variable domain, rest sourced from reference TRBV19 and TRBJ1-4, is DGGITQSPKYLFRKEGQNVTLSCEQNLNHDAMYWYRQDPGQGLRLIYYSQIVNDFQKGDIAEGYSVSREKKESFPLTVTSAQKNPTAFYLCASMPAGAAEKLFFGSGTQLSVL.

This clone was found once. J is TRBJ2-4 and V is TRBV30, with TRBD1 matching 8 bases. There are 16 residues in the CDR3. The trim removed 4 bases at V and 3 bases at J, leaving 11 bases unmatched. Germline lookup yields CDR1 GTSNPN and CDR2 SVGIG (reference sequence). The CDR3 protein is CAWTPPAGGGKNIQYF. In nucleotides, the CDR3 is TGTGCCTGGACCCCCCCCGCAGGGGGCGGCAAAAACATTCAGTACTTC.

The V call is TRBV29-1, the J call TRBJ2-5, with a weak D call TRBD1 (6 bases). CDR3 size: 12 residues. Germline V gives CDR1 SQVTM, CDR2 ANQGSEA. V lost 4 bases, J lost 5 bases, and 11 bases lay in between. The CDR3 DNA is TGCAGCGTTGCAGGGGTAGGGGAGACCCAGTACTTC. The encoded protein is CSVAGVGETQYF.

As to this clone: Other DNA sequences in the same sample also yield this CDR3. The chain employs TRBV4-1 and TRBJ1-2; no clear D. CDR3 size: 12 residues. Germline V CDR1 and CDR2: MGHRA, YSYEKL. Trimming stripped 1 base from V and 3 bases from J, with 3 bases between. The CDR3 nucleotides are TGCGCCAGCAGCCAAGGCGACTATGGCTACACCTTC. Its translation: CASSQGDYGYTF.

The V and J genes are TRBV29-1 and TRBJ1-1, with D perhaps matching TRBD1 (6 bases). This CDR3 contains 13 residues. CDR1 and CDR2 (germline): SQVTM, ANQGSEA. V lost 5 bases to trimming and J lost 2 bases, with 12 bases between them. The CDR3 DNA reads TGCAGCGTTCAGGGCAGGGGTAACACTGAAGCTTTCTTT. It encodes CSVQGRGNTEAFF.

The V call is TRBV11-2, the J call TRBJ2-1; tentatively, D is TRBD2 (5 bases). Trimming pared 4 bases from V and 10 bases from J, leaving 11 bases between. The CDR3 runs to 12 residues. CDR1 is SGHAT, CDR2 FQNNGV, per germline. DNA of the CDR3: TGTGCCAGCAGCTCGGAGGTAGGGGAGCAGTTCTTC. Translating it yields CASSSEVGEQFF.

In DNA, the CDR3 is TGTGCCAGCAGCTTAATGGGGGAGACCCAGTACTTC. Residues: CASSLMGETQYF. J is TRBJ2-5 and V is TRBV7-8; D gene ambiguous. The CDR3 sequence is 12 residues long. V lost 2 bases and J lost 5, with 6 bases in between. From germline, CDR1 is SGHVS and CDR2 FQNEAQ.

This clone was counted only a few times. The chain combines TRBV29-1 with TRBJ2-3; 7 nucleotides agree with TRBD2. The CDR3 consists of 14 residues. Germline V gives CDR1 SQVTM, CDR2 ANQGSEA. J gave up 1 base and V 3 bases, and 4 bases lay outside the gene matches. CDR3 DNA sequence: TGCAGCGTTGATTGGGGGGGACGCACAGATACGCAGTATTTT. It specifies CSVDWGGRTDTQYF.

This clone was observed a few times. The V and J genes are TRBV29-1 and TRBJ1-1; 8 bases line up with TRBD1. In germline, CDR1 is SQVTM, CDR2 ANQGSEA. Unmatched junction bases numbered 8, after V lost 8 bases and J lost 6 bases. The CDR3 consists of 12 residues. The CDR3 DNA sequence: TGCAGCACGGACAGGGTAACTGCTGAAGCTTTCTTT. Protein sequence: CSTDRVTAEAFF.

In its sample, this clone was seen once. This chain connects TRBV5-4 to TRBJ2-1, with D possibly matching TRBD1 (6 bases). This CDR3 contains 13 residues. Looked up from germline, CDR1 is SGHNT and CDR2 is YYREEE (reference sequence). V gave up 4 bases and J gave up 7 bases, with 12 bases separating them. The CDR3 sequence is CASSPGARNEQFF. CDR3 coding DNA: TGTGCCAGCAGCCCAGGGGCGAGGAATGAGCAGTTCTTC.

The chain joins TRBV11-1 to TRBJ2-6; no clear D gene. V lost 3 bases and J 1 base, leaving 7 bases between the germline ends. The V gene's germline CDR1 is SGHAT and CDR2 FQDESV (reference sequence). This CDR3 contains 15 residues. Written as DNA, the CDR3 is TGTGCCAGCAGCTTGACGTATTCTGGGGCCAACGTCCTGACTTTC. Its protein is CASSLTYSGANVLTF. The full variable domain, with the rest looked up from reference TRBV11-1 and TRBJ2-6, is EAEVAQSPRYKITEKSQAVAFWCDPISGHATLYWYRQILGQGPELLVQFQDESVVDDSQLPKDRFSAERLKGVDSTLKIQPAELGDSAMYLCASSLTYSGANVLTFGAGSRLTVL.

This chain connects TRBV6-1 to TRBJ1-1; 8 positions agree with TRBD1. Losses at the gene ends were 6 bases for V and 7 bases for J; bases not matched to a gene: 4. This CDR3 contains 12 residues. Germline CDR1 MNHNS, CDR2 SASEGT. CDR3: CASSETGGEAFF. The CDR3 nucleotides are TGTGCCAGCAGCGAAACAGGGGGTGAAGCTTTCTTT.

J is TRBJ1-1 and V is TRBV2; D is perhaps TRBD1 (6 bases). The ends were cut back, 6 bases at V and 0 bases at J, with 11 bases in the middle. The germline V gene has CDR1 SNHLY and CDR2 FYNNEI. The CDR3 runs to 14 residues. The CDR3 DNA follows: TGTGCCAGCAGCTGGACAGAAATGAACACTGAAGCTTTCTTT. It codes for CASSWTEMNTEAFF.

The J gene is TRBJ1-5, the V gene TRBV6-4; possibly TRBD1 for D (5 bases). CDR1 is MRHNA and CDR2 is SNTAGT in the germline V gene. This CDR3 comprises 11 residues. Trimming pared 7 bases from V and 7 bases from J, leaving 8 bases between. The CDR3 DNA reads TGTGCCAGCAAAGGGGTACAGCCCCAGCATTTT. It is translated as CASKGVQPQHF.

The chain recombines TRBV29-1 with TRBJ1-2; 11 bases are shared with TRBD1. Trimming removed 6 bases from V and 3 bases from J; junction bases left unmatched: 3. CDR3 length: 13 residues. Germline assignment: CDR1 SQVTM and CDR2 ANQGSEA. The CDR3 spells CSVVGQGDYGYTF. Written as DNA, the CDR3 is TGCAGCGTCGTGGGACAGGGGGACTATGGCTACACCTTC.

J is TRBJ2-3 and V is TRBV7-2; D may correspond to TRBD1 or TRBD2 (5 bases each). This CDR3 comprises 13 residues. Germline loops: CDR1 SGHTA, CDR2 FQGNSA. V was pared by 5 bases and J by 4 bases, with 10 bases between. The CDR3, as DNA: TGTGCCAGCAGCATGGGACGGGCAGATACGCAGTATTTT. Translating it yields CASSMGRADTQYF.